These 30 T cell receptor beta chains share one sample of origin, sequenced in a study of cytomegalovirus exposure and HLA in healthy donors. PCR was performed using 60 Vbeta and 13 Jbeta primers. TCRdb's table, derived via immunoSEQ multiplex PCR, lists solely in-frame clones and lacks some. The sample lists around 150,000 clones, 75% to 90% occurring once. The sample comprised PBMCs. The receptor source for this set is a man younger than 35 in good health and CMV-seropositive.

The rearrangement joins TRBV5-1 to TRBJ2-2; 11 bases map to TRBD1. The CDR3 is made up of 15 amino acids. Germline V lookup: CDR1 SGHRS, CDR2 YFSETQ. The V segment lost 3 bases and the J segment 6 bases; nucleotides outside the gene matches: 4. This CDR3 is CASSSRGQGAGELFF. CDR3 DNA sequence: TGCGCCAGCAGCTCCCGGGGACAGGGGGCCGGGGAGCTGTTTTTT.

This chain links TRBV6-5 with TRBJ2-1, with 12 bases lining up with TRBD2. This CDR3 contains 16 residues. V lost 2 bases and J lost 3; bases outside the gene matches: 2. CDR1 is MNHEY, CDR2 SVGAGI, per germline. The CDR3 sequence is CASSYASGGVYNEQFF. The DNA for the CDR3 is TGTGCCAGCAGTTACGCTAGCGGGGGGGTCTACAATGAGCAGTTCTTC.

V gene TRBV4-3 combines with J gene TRBJ1-1; 10 nucleotides line up with TRBD1. CDR1 LGHNA and CDR2 YSLEER come from the germline V gene. V gave up 0 bases and J gave up 8 bases; unmatched junction bases: 24. This CDR3 contains 21 residues. CDR3 nucleotide sequence: TGCGCCAGCAGCCAAGAAAGGCCGGGACAGGGGAAACTTGGGGTTCAGGGGGAAGCTTTCTTT. Its protein is CASSQERPGQGKLGVQGEAFF.

Note on this clone: One end of the junction fails to match germline, which may point to a read error. CDR3 in amino acids: CASSLAPEPDAQYF. CDR3 DNA sequence: TGCGCCAGCAGCTTGGCCCCAGAACCAGATGCGCAGTATTTT. The chain combines TRBV5-1 with TRBJ2-3, with no clear D. The CDR3 covers 14 residues. CDR1 and CDR2 (germline): SGHRS, YFSETQ.

V gene TRBV9 combines with J gene TRBJ2-5, with TRBD1 matching 12 bases. The J call may be faulty, since TRBJ2-7 better matches the DNA end. The CDR3 is 15 amino acids. CDR1 and CDR2 from the germline V gene are SGDLS and YYNGEE. CDR3 sequence reads: CASSPGTGGSYEQYF. The CDR3 DNA sequence: TGTGCCAGCAGCCCTGGGACAGGGGGCAGCTACGAGCAGTACTTC.

The chain links TRBV9 to TRBJ1-1, with D unresolved. Trimming took 4 bases from V and 4 from J, leaving 11 bases between them. The CDR3 sequence is 13 residues long. Germline CDR1 SGDLS, CDR2 YYNGEE. The DNA of the CDR3 is TGTGCCAGCAGCCTCAGTGAGGTCACTGAAGCTTTCTTT. This translates into CASSLSEVTEAFF.

The chain is built from TRBV6-6 and TRBJ2-7; 8 bases match TRBD2. V gave up 4 bases and J gave up 4 bases; unmatched junction bases: 3. The CDR3 extends over 13 amino acids. Germline V gene data show CDR1 as MNHNY and CDR2 as SVGAGI (reference sequence). The CDR3 sequence is CASSCRGGYEQYF. CDR3 DNA sequence: TGTGCCAGCAGTTGCCGGGGGGGATACGAGCAGTACTTC.

The rearrangement links TRBV7-2 to TRBJ2-7; a possible D gene is TRBD1 (6 bases). The germline CDR1 and CDR2 sequences are SGHTA and FQGNSA. The V end was cut by 5 bases, the J end by 8 bases, with 16 bases between. The CDR3 contains 13 residues. CDR3 nucleotide sequence: TGTGCCAGCAGCCCCAAGACAGGAAATAAGCAGTACTTC. It yields the protein CASSPKTGNKQYF.

The V gene is TRBV6-6, the J gene TRBJ1-3; possible D gene TRBD1, 5 bases. The germline V and J ends were trimmed by 7 bases and 2 bases, with 9 bases remaining between them. This CDR3 has 13 amino acids. The germline gives CDR1 MNHNY, CDR2 SVGAGI (reference sequence). The CDR3 DNA follows: TGTGCCAGCAAACAGGCAACTGGAAACACCATATATTTT. It is translated as CASKQATGNTIYF.

The chain combines TRBV5-1 with TRBJ1-4; 7 bases are shared with TRBD1. Germline CDR1 is SGHRS and CDR2 is YFSETQ. This CDR3 spans 14 amino acids. Germline trimming cut 1 base from V and 8 bases from J; bases unmatched to any gene: 5. The CDR3 DNA follows: TGCGCCAGCAGCTTGATCCAGGGGGGCGAAAAACTGTTTTTT. This gives the protein CASSLIQGGEKLFF.

The rearrangement links TRBV19 to TRBJ1-2; tentative D call: TRBD1 (6 bases). This CDR3 has 15 residues. Trimming took 5 bases from V and 4 from J, leaving 17 bases between them. CDR1 is LNHDA and CDR2 is SQIVND in the germline V gene (reference sequence). CDR3 loop: CASSAGGWGSYGYTF. In nucleotides, the CDR3 is TGTGCCAGTAGTGCGGGGGGCTGGGGCTCCTATGGCTACACCTTC.

CDR3 sequence: CASSPIAGSYNEQFF. The CDR3 DNA sequence: TGTGCCAGCAGCCCAATAGCGGGCTCCTACAATGAGCAGTTCTTC. This chain links TRBV14 with TRBJ2-1, with 7 positions matching TRBD2. V dropped 4 bases and J dropped 0; count of bases not matched to a gene: 3. Germline CDR1 and CDR2: SGHDN and FVKESK. The CDR3 consists of 15 residues.

This sequence joins TRBV5-1 and TRBJ1-5; no firm D call. Germline V CDR1 and CDR2: SGHRS, YFSETQ. The ends were cut back, 0 bases at V and 5 bases at J, with 3 bases in the middle. The CDR3 sequence is 12 residues long. The CDR3 here is CASSLADQPQHF. The CDR3 DNA sequence: TGCGCCAGCAGCTTGGCCGATCAGCCCCAGCATTTT.

The chain combines TRBV4-3 with TRBJ2-1; 8 nucleotides agree with TRBD2. V trimming: 5 bases; J trimming: 9 bases; junction bases outside the gene matches: 12. Germline CDR1 reads LGHNA; CDR2 reads YSLEER. The CDR3 runs to 15 residues. CDR3 region: CASSRTGGPLGEQFF. The CDR3 region has the DNA TGCGCCAGCAGCAGGACGGGGGGGCCGTTGGGTGAGCAGTTCTTC.

This clone was seen more than once but under ten times. V and J are TRBV4-1 and TRBJ1-6; D gene unclear. In germline, CDR1 is MGHRA, CDR2 YSYEKL. The CDR3 has 15 residues. V lost 0 bases and J lost 6, with 9 bases in between. The CDR3 is CASSQDLASNSPLHF. The CDR3 nucleotides read TGCGCCAGCAGCCAAGACCTTGCGAGTAATTCACCCCTCCACTTT.

The V gene is TRBV5-6, the J gene TRBJ2-2, with TRBD2 matching over 11 bases. Unmatched junction bases numbered 12, after V lost 2 bases and J lost 3 bases. This CDR3 comprises 19 residues. The V gene's germline CDR1 is SGHDT and CDR2 YYEEEE. This CDR3 reads CASSFYNKILAGDTGELFF. In DNA, the CDR3 is TGTGCCAGCAGCTTTTACAATAAGATACTAGCGGGGGACACCGGGGAGCTGTTTTTT. Full variable domain (remainder filled in from reference TRBV5-6 and TRBJ2-2): DAGVTQSPTHLIKTRGQQVTLRCSPKSGHDTVSWYQQALGQGPQFIFQYYEEEERQRGNFPDRFSGHQFPNYSSELNVNALLLGDSALYLCASSFYNKILAGDTGELFFGEGSRLTVL.

This chain joins TRBV18 and TRBJ2-7, with a tentative D call TRBD2 (5 bases). CDR1 KGHSH and CDR2 LQKENI come from the germline V gene. V was pared by 3 bases and J by 4 bases, with 7 bases between. CDR3 size: 12 residues. Written as DNA, the CDR3 is TGTGCCAGCTCACCTAGGGAGTACGAGCAGTACTTC. Translation gives CASSPREYEQYF.

This clone was seen only once. This chain links TRBV7-6 with TRBJ2-1; 7 bases match TRBD2. The CDR3 runs to 15 residues. The germline V gene encodes CDR1 SGHVS and CDR2 FNYEAQ. The J segment lost 5 bases and the V segment lost 5 bases, leaving 9 bases of the junction unmatched. The CDR3 DNA follows: TGTGCCAGCAGCGGCATTCAGGGAGGGGACAATGAGCAGTTCTTC. Translating gives CASSGIQGGDNEQFF.

CDR3: CASSQDPFEGGDRGELFF. CDR3 DNA sequence: TGCGCCAGCAGCCAAGATCCCTTTGAAGGGGGGGATCGCGGGGAGCTGTTTTTT. This chain uses TRBV4-1 with TRBJ2-2; a weak D match, TRBD2 (7 bases). This CDR3 is built from 18 residues. Between the trimmed V and J ends, which lost 0 bases and 7 bases, there was a span of 21 bases. CDR1 is MGHRA and CDR2 is YSYEKL in the germline V gene.

This clone was found a few times. This chain uses TRBV6-1 with TRBJ1-5; the match to TRBD1 covers 7 bases. The CDR3 sequence is 14 residues long. Germline assignment: CDR1 MNHNS and CDR2 SASEGT. The trim removed 1 base at V and 6 bases at J, leaving 3 bases unmatched. The CDR3 DNA reads as TGTGCCAGCAGTGAAGTGACAGGGCGTCAGCCCCAGCATTTT. Its translation: CASSEVTGRQPQHF.

The rearrangement links TRBV6-6 to TRBJ2-1; D perhaps matches TRBD2 (5 bases). Germline CDR1 reads MNHNY; CDR2 reads SVGAGI (reference sequence). The CDR3 length is 16 residues. V lost 4 bases and J lost 0, with 13 bases in between. In DNA form, the CDR3 reads TGTGCCAGCAGTTGGAGAACTAGGAGCTCCTACAATGAGCAGTTCTTC. Residues: CASSWRTRSSYNEQFF.

This clone was found a few times. The V and J genes are TRBV6-6 and TRBJ1-1; 8 nucleotides match TRBD1. This CDR3 contains 12 residues. Trimming removed 6 bases from V and 3 bases from J; junction bases left unmatched: 0. Germline lookup yields CDR1 MNHNY and CDR2 SVGAGI (reference sequence). Written as DNA, the CDR3 is TGTGCCAGCAGACAGGGGGACACTGAAGCTTTCTTT. Residues: CASRQGDTEAFF.

Only a few counts were recorded for this clone. The chain carries TRBV4-3 and TRBJ2-7, with D uncertain. V gave up 1 base and J gave up 6 bases, with 4 bases separating them. Germline V gene sequence: CDR1 LGHNA, CDR2 YSLEER. This CDR3 contains 11 residues. The CDR3 nucleotides read TGCGCCAGCAGCCAAGCCGGCGAGCAGTACTTC. Translation gives CASSQAGEQYF.

This clone has a single count. V usage is TRBV10-3 and J usage is TRBJ1-1, with 7 bases aligning to TRBD1. This CDR3 is 14 amino acids long. Per germline, CDR1 ENHRY and CDR2 SYGVKD. V shed 6 bases, J shed 4 bases, and the junction held 8 bases outside the gene matches. CDR3 protein: CAIRLTGAATEAFF. CDR3 in DNA: TGTGCCATCAGACTCACAGGGGCGGCCACTGAAGCTTTCTTT.

J is TRBJ2-1 and V is TRBV19; 7 bases line up with TRBD1. J lost 1 base, V lost 7 bases, and 4 bases had no gene match. Germline V gene sequence: CDR1 LNHDA, CDR2 SQIVND (reference sequence). The CDR3 totals 14 residues. The CDR3 region has the DNA TGTGCCAGTAAGGACAGGCCATCCTACAATGAGCAGTTCTTC. Translation: CASKDRPSYNEQFF.

The rearrangement links TRBV6-5 to TRBJ1-2; D unclear. Germline V gives CDR1 MNHEY, CDR2 SVGAGI. The CDR3 contains 13 residues. Trimming stripped 0 bases from V and 6 bases from J, with 8 bases between. The CDR3 reads CASSYSRSHGYTF. CDR3 nucleotide sequence: TGTGCCAGCAGTTACTCGAGAAGTCATGGCTACACCTTC.

J is TRBJ1-6 and V is TRBV13; possibly TRBD1 for D (5 bases). Germline CDR1 and CDR2: PRHDT and FYEKMQ (reference sequence). Trimming shortened V by 6 bases and J by 0 bases, and 18 bases separated the two germline ends. CDR3 length equals 18 residues. The CDR3 loop is CASRLFVGGSSYNSPLHF. The CDR3 DNA reads TGTGCCAGCAGACTTTTTGTTGGGGGGAGCTCCTATAATTCACCCCTCCACTTT.

The sample holds a few counts of this clone. The chain combines TRBV6-4 with TRBJ1-5; D gene uncertain. The V end was cut by 8 bases, the J end by 0 bases, with 8 bases between. The CDR3 has 13 amino acids. In germline, CDR1 is MRHNA, CDR2 SNTAGT. The CDR3 protein is CASATDSNQPQHF. DNA for the CDR3: TGTGCCAGCGCCACAGATAGCAATCAGCCCCAGCATTTT.

CDR3 residues: CASSVDNRAHEQYF. CDR3 bases: TGTGCCAGCAGCGTAGATAACAGGGCCCACGAGCAGTACTTC. The chain has TRBV9 and TRBJ2-5, with D possibly TRBD1 on 6 matching bases. The J call may not be correct, given that the DNA end is closer to TRBJ2-7. Germline V CDR1 and CDR2: SGDLS, YYNGEE. This CDR3 contains 14 residues.

The rearrangement uses TRBV19 and TRBJ2-6; TRBD1 aligns across 10 bases. CDR1 is LNHDA and CDR2 is SQIVND in the germline V gene (reference sequence). The CDR3 sequence is 16 residues long. V shed 6 bases, J shed 2 bases, and the junction held 4 bases outside the gene matches. The CDR3 DNA reads as TGTGCCAGTAGGGGACAGGGGTTTACTGGGGCCAACGTCCTGACTTTC. This encodes CASRGQGFTGANVLTF.